These 27 T cell receptor beta chains originate from one sample sequenced in a study of T cell responses to AZD1222 COVID-19 vaccine. Assay used: immunoSEQ multiplex PCR; TCRdb lists only in-frame clones, some missing. Counted here are about 100,000 clones, approximately 89% occurring once; the ten biggest clones make up more than 6.5%. This sample comprised peripheral blood, obtained on day 0 of AZD1222 vaccination. These receptors originate from an adult in good health.

This clone has just one count. The rearrangement links TRBV5-1 to TRBJ1-2, with TRBD1 matching 9 bases. The trim removed 4 bases at V and 7 bases at J, leaving 8 bases unmatched. Germline values: CDR1 SGHRS, CDR2 YFSETQ. The CDR3 spans 14 residues. The CDR3 is CASSADRGNGGYTF. For the CDR3, the DNA is TGCGCCAGCAGCGCGGACAGGGGCAATGGTGGCTACACCTTC.

Remarks on this clone: One end of the junction does not line up with germline, which may come from a read error. J is TRBJ2-7 and V is TRBV10-3; the D call may be TRBD1 or TRBD2 (5 bases each). From germline, CDR1 is ENHRY and CDR2 SYGVKD. This CDR3 has 13 residues. CDR3 in amino acids: CAITAGSSYEQYF. The CDR3 DNA is TGTGCAATCACGGCAGGGAGCTCCTACGAGCAGTACTTC.

V gene TRBV28 combines with J gene TRBJ2-2; D is ambiguous. Germline CDR1 reads MDHEN; CDR2 reads SYDVKM. Trimming removed 3 bases from V and 4 bases from J, with 12 bases in between. The CDR3 loop spans 15 amino acids. CDR3 amino acids: CASSFVAVRTGELFF. CDR3 nucleotides: TGTGCCAGCAGTTTCGTGGCGGTCCGCACCGGGGAGCTGTTTTTT.

The rearrangement joins TRBV2 to TRBJ1-2; TRBD1 matches 7 bases. Germline CDR1 reads SNHLY; CDR2 reads FYNNEI. This CDR3 comprises 15 residues. Germline trimming cut 5 bases from V and 4 bases from J; bases unmatched to any gene: 10. This CDR3 is CASSIGQAPGYGYTF. DNA of the CDR3: TGTGCCAGCAGTATAGGACAGGCTCCGGGCTATGGCTACACCTTC.

The gene calls are TRBV3-1 (or the pseudogene TRBV3-2) and TRBJ1-5; D is possibly TRBD1 (5 bases). With 1 base removed from V and 0 bases from J, the gap between germline ends came to 10 bases. The CDR3 is 16 amino acids. Germline V gene data show CDR1 as LGHDT and CDR2 as YNNKEL (reference sequence). The CDR3 region is CASSQGTSYSNQPQHF. As DNA, the CDR3 is TGTGCCAGCAGCCAAGGGACAAGTTATAGCAATCAGCCCCAGCATTTT.

This clone was seen a few times. The chain is built from TRBV9 and TRBJ2-2, with TRBD2 identical over 9 bases. The J segment lost 7 bases and the V segment lost 3 bases, leaving 4 bases of the junction unmatched. CDR3 length: 14 residues. Germline lookup yields CDR1 SGDLS and CDR2 YYNGEE. This chain's CDR3 is CASSGERGVGELFF. In nucleotides, the CDR3 is TGTGCCAGCAGCGGTGAGCGGGGGGTCGGGGAGCTGTTTTTT.

The chain joins TRBV6-1 to TRBJ2-7, with D uncertain. This CDR3 is built from 14 residues. CDR1 is MNHNS and CDR2 is SASEGT in the germline V gene. V was trimmed by 2 bases and J by 0 bases, leaving 8 bases between them. CDR3 bases: TGTGCCAGCAGTGAACGCGACGGCTCCTACGAGCAGTACTTC. This translates into CASSERDGSYEQYF.

A word on this clone: One end of the junction does not line up with germline, which may come from a read error. V is TRBV6-2 or TRBV6-3 and J is TRBJ1-2; D possibly corresponds to TRBD1 (5 bases). Germline CDR1 is MNHEY and CDR2 is SVGEGT. There are 13 residues in the CDR3. The CDR3, as DNA: TGTGCCAGCAGTTATCCGGGACTACGGAAATGGGACTTC. This translates into CASSYPGLRKWDF.

The rearrangement joins TRBV27 to TRBJ1-2; 8 positions agree with TRBD1. The CDR3 has 14 residues. The J segment lost 4 bases and the V segment lost 5 bases, leaving 6 bases of the junction unmatched. Germline V lookup: CDR1 MNHEY, CDR2 SMNVEV (reference sequence). As DNA, the CDR3 is TGTGCCAGCAGTCCACGGACAGGGCGCTATGGCTACACCTTC. As protein: CASSPRTGRYGYTF.

Here the CDR3 DNA reads TGCGCCAGCAGGGTCGCAGGGCGTATCGAGCAGTACTTC. Protein sequence: CASRVAGRIEQYF. The chain uses TRBV5-1 and TRBJ2-7, with D possibly being TRBD1 (5 bases). Germline CDR1 is SGHRS and CDR2 is YFSETQ. This CDR3 comprises 13 residues. Trimming removed 5 bases from V and 6 bases from J, with 15 bases in between.

The chain carries TRBV5-4 and TRBJ2-7, with 12 nucleotides matching TRBD2. Germline V gene data show CDR1 as SGHNT and CDR2 as YYREEE (reference sequence). J lost 7 bases, V lost 0 bases, and 5 bases had no gene match. CDR3 length: 15 amino acids. CDR3 sequence: CASSLGLAGANEQYF. DNA of the CDR3: TGTGCCAGCAGCTTGGGACTAGCGGGAGCTAATGAGCAGTACTTC.

The rearrangement uses TRBV7-8 and TRBJ1-1; D is ambiguous. This CDR3 comprises 14 residues. V shed 5 bases and J shed 1 base, with 11 bases lying between them. Germline lookup yields CDR1 SGHVS and CDR2 FQNEAQ. The CDR3 loop reads CASSPVSENTEAFF. CDR3 nucleotide sequence: TGTGCCAGCAGCCCTGTCAGCGAGAACACTGAAGCTTTCTTT.

The rearrangement uses TRBV5-1 and TRBJ1-1; D is unresolved. CDR3 length equals 12 residues. V lost 4 bases to trimming and J lost 6 bases, with 10 bases between them. Germline loops: CDR1 SGHRS, CDR2 YFSETQ. The CDR3 region is CASSLPGPEAFF. CDR3 DNA: TGCGCCAGCAGCCTACCAGGACCTGAAGCTTTCTTT.

CDR3 amino acids: CATSDLTGGPNTGELFF. CDR3 in DNA: TGTGCCACCAGTGACTTGACAGGGGGTCCCAACACCGGGGAGCTGTTTTTT. The chain recombines TRBV24-1 with TRBJ2-2, with 9 bases matching TRBD1. Trimming at V came to 4 bases and at J to 2 bases, leaving 7 bases not matched to a gene. This CDR3 has 17 amino acids. Per the germline V gene, CDR1 is KGHDR and CDR2 is SFDVKD.

The J gene is TRBJ2-7, the V gene TRBV29-1; D perhaps matches TRBD2 (5 bases). The CDR3 is 14 amino acids. The germline CDR1 and CDR2 sequences are SQVTM and ANQGSEA. Trimming left V 4 bases short and J 2 bases short, with 15 bases between. DNA of the CDR3: TGCAGCGTTGTAGAACTAGTCGGAACCTACGAGCAGTACTTC. It codes for CSVVELVGTYEQYF.

The chain couples TRBV27 to TRBJ2-7, with D hard to call. This CDR3 contains 14 residues. V gave up 3 bases and J gave up 7 bases, with 16 bases separating them. Germline CDR1 MNHEY, CDR2 SMNVEV (reference sequence). This chain's CDR3 is CASSFRFPFVEQYF. The CDR3 DNA reads as TGTGCCAGCAGTTTCAGGTTCCCCTTTGTTGAGCAGTACTTC.

J is TRBJ1-1 and V is TRBV5-4; D is uncertain. The CDR3 is made up of 13 amino acids. The V end was cut by 2 bases, the J end by 1 base, with 6 bases between. Germline V gene sequence: CDR1 SGHNT, CDR2 YYREEE (reference sequence). CDR3 bases: TGTGCCAGCAGCTTTGCAGGGAACACTGAAGCTTTCTTT. Translated, it gives CASSFAGNTEAFF.

CDR3 DNA: TGTGCCAGCAGGCAACCGGGACAGGAAGGCTACACCTTC. It is translated as CASRQPGQEGYTF. V gene TRBV28 combines with J gene TRBJ1-2; TRBD1 matches at 8 bases. Germline V lookup: CDR1 MDHEN, CDR2 SYDVKM. The CDR3 totals 13 residues. V dropped 6 bases and J dropped 8; count of bases not matched to a gene: 8.

This chain connects TRBV20-1 to TRBJ2-7; 7 nucleotides agree with TRBD2. CDR3 size: 14 residues. The V gene's germline CDR1 is DFQATT and CDR2 SNEGSKA (reference sequence). V shed 3 bases, J shed 2 bases, and the junction held 7 bases outside the gene matches. CDR3 sequence: CSASHTSVPYEQYF. The CDR3 nucleotides are TGCAGTGCTAGTCACACTAGCGTCCCCTACGAGCAGTACTTC.

The chain links TRBV3-1 (or the pseudogene TRBV3-2) to TRBJ2-3; TRBD2 might be the D (5 bases). The CDR3 runs 12 residues. The germline gives CDR1 LGHDT, CDR2 YNNKEL (reference sequence). Trimming left V 1 base short and J 8 bases short, with 7 bases between. The CDR3 protein is CASSQAGGTQYF. CDR3 DNA sequence: TGTGCCAGCAGCCAAGCTGGAGGTACGCAGTATTTT.

The chain uses TRBV6-2 or TRBV6-3 and TRBJ1-2; D remains ambiguous. Trimming stripped 0 bases from V and 5 bases from J, with 16 bases between. The germline V gene has CDR1 MNHEY and CDR2 SVGEGT. This CDR3 comprises 16 residues. This CDR3 is CASSYSRTVDRYGYTF. In nucleotides, the CDR3 is TGTGCCAGCAGTTACTCGAGGACGGTAGATCGGTATGGCTACACCTTC.

The chain recombines TRBV27 with TRBJ2-5, with D unresolved. V lost 5 bases, J lost 4 bases, and 14 bases lay in between. Germline V gives CDR1 MNHEY, CDR2 SMNVEV (reference sequence). The CDR3 spans 14 residues. CDR3 sequence reads: CASSPQTGSETQYF. The CDR3, as DNA: TGTGCCAGCAGTCCACAGACCGGCTCAGAGACCCAGTACTTC.

V is TRBV15 and J is TRBJ1-6; D may be TRBD1 (6 bases). Germline V gene sequence: CDR1 LNHNV, CDR2 YYDKDF (reference sequence). CDR3 length equals 16 residues. V was shortened by 4 bases and J by 0 bases, with 10 bases between the two germline ends. The CDR3 loop is CATSMDRSSYNSPLHF. CDR3 DNA sequence: TGTGCCACCAGCATGGACAGAAGCTCCTATAATTCACCCCTCCACTTT.

This sequence joins TRBV6-5 and TRBJ2-7, with TRBD1 matching over 11 bases. CDR3 length: 14 residues. Germline V gene sequence: CDR1 MNHEY, CDR2 SVGAGI. Unmatched junction bases numbered 9, after V lost 5 bases and J lost 9 bases. The CDR3: CASSKRRTGGRQYF. CDR3 bases: TGTGCCAGCAGTAAACGGAGGACAGGGGGCCGGCAGTACTTC.

This sequence joins TRBV27 and TRBJ2-1; D ambiguous. V was clipped by 6 bases and J by 2 bases, with 11 bases between them. The CDR3 length is 14 residues. CDR1 is MNHEY, CDR2 SMNVEV, per germline (reference sequence). DNA for the CDR3: TGTGCCAGCAGGCCAACTACGACCTACAATGAGCAGTTCTTC. Translated, it gives CASRPTTTYNEQFF.

J is TRBJ2-7 and V is TRBV6-6; 10 bases are a match to TRBD2. The length of the CDR3 is 14 residues. CDR1 and CDR2 (germline): MNHNY, SVGAGI (reference sequence). The V and J ends lost 4 bases and 4 bases, in that order; junction bases with no gene match: 4. The CDR3, as DNA: TGTGCCAGCAGTTCGCCTAGCGGGAGTTACGAGCAGTACTTC. Its translation is CASSSPSGSYEQYF.

V gene TRBV7-9 combines with J gene TRBJ1-5, with 7 bases fitting TRBD1. V trimming: 0 bases; J trimming: 0 bases; junction bases outside the gene matches: 8. The CDR3 has 18 amino acids. Germline CDR1 SEHNR, CDR2 FQNEAQ (reference sequence). CDR3 sequence: CASSLAPLGQFSNQPQHF. The CDR3 region has the DNA TGTGCCAGCAGCTTAGCGCCTTTGGGACAGTTTAGCAATCAGCCCCAGCATTTT.